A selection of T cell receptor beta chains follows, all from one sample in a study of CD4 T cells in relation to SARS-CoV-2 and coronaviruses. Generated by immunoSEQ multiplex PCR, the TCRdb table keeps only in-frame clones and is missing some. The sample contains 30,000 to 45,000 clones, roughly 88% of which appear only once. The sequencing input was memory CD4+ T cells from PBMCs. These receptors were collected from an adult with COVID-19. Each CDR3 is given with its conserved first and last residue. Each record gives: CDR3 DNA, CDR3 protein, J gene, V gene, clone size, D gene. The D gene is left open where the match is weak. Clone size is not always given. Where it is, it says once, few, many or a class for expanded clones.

CDR3nt: TGTGCCAGCAGCGTAGCTCAAAGTTTTGGGGCCGGGGAGCTGTTTTTT; CDR3aa: CASSVAQSFGAGELFF; j_gene: TRBJ2-2; v_gene: TRBV9; abundance: .; d_gene: .
CDR3nt: TGTGCCAGCAGCCAAGTCTCTGATGGGTTCCATCAGCCCCAGCATTTT; CDR3aa: CASSQVSDGFHQPQHF; j_gene: TRBJ1-5; v_gene: TRBV4-2; abundance: .; d_gene: .
CDR3nt: TGTGCCAGCAGCTACGGGACAGGGTCCTACAATGAGCAGTTCTTC; CDR3aa: CASSYGTGSYNEQFF; j_gene: TRBJ2-1; v_gene: TRBV9; abundance: .; d_gene: TRBD1
CDR3nt: TGTGCCAGCAGTCCTGGGACGAACCGCAATCAGCCCCAGCATTTT; CDR3aa: CASSPGTNRNQPQHF; j_gene: TRBJ1-5; v_gene: TRBV6-5; abundance: .; d_gene: .
CDR3nt: TGTGCCACCAGCAGAGATTCCCTGGGGAACACTGAAGCTTTCTTT; CDR3aa: CATSRDSLGNTEAFF; j_gene: TRBJ1-1; v_gene: TRBV15; abundance: .; d_gene: .
CDR3nt: TGTGCCACAACCCTAAGGCTGGACACTGAAGCTTTCTTT; CDR3aa: CATTLRLDTEAFF; j_gene: TRBJ1-1; v_gene: TRBV6-5; abundance: .; d_gene: .
CDR3nt: TGTGCCAGCAGCCAAGAAAGGGGAGTGGAAGTCAATGAGCAGTTCTTC; CDR3aa: CASSQERGVEVNEQFF; j_gene: TRBJ2-1; v_gene: TRBV3-1/TRBV3-2; abundance: .; d_gene: .
CDR3nt: TGTGCCAGCAGGGAGCTAGCGGGGGGGTTGGGTGAGCAGTTCTTC; CDR3aa: CASRELAGGLGEQFF; j_gene: TRBJ2-1; v_gene: TRBV7-2; abundance: .; d_gene: TRBD2
CDR3nt: TGTGCCAGCAGTAAACAGGGTGACATACAGCCCCAGCATTTT; CDR3aa: CASSKQGDIQPQHF; j_gene: TRBJ1-5; v_gene: TRBV6-2/TRBV6-3; abundance: .; d_gene: .
CDR3nt: TGTGCCAGCAGTGAATGGGGCACCGGGGAGCTGTTTTTT; CDR3aa: CASSEWGTGELFF; j_gene: TRBJ2-2; v_gene: TRBV6-1; abundance: .; d_gene: .
CDR3nt: TGTGCCAGCAGCCCCCCGGGCAGGGTGCATGGCTACACCTTC; CDR3aa: CASSPPGRVHGYTF; j_gene: TRBJ1-2; v_gene: TRBV16; abundance: .; d_gene: .
CDR3nt: TGTGCCAGCAGCGTAGGCGGGTACAACTCTGGAAACACCATATATTTT; CDR3aa: CASSVGGYNSGNTIYF; j_gene: TRBJ1-3; v_gene: TRBV9; abundance: once; d_gene: .
CDR3nt: TGTGCCAGCCGGGACTTGGGCACAGATACGCAGTATTTT; CDR3aa: CASRDLGTDTQYF; j_gene: TRBJ2-3; v_gene: TRBV14; abundance: .; d_gene: .
CDR3nt: TGTGCCACCAGCAGAGATAAATCAGGCGAGGGGTATGGCTACACCTTC; CDR3aa: CATSRDKSGEGYGYTF; j_gene: TRBJ1-2; v_gene: TRBV15; abundance: .; d_gene: .
CDR3nt: TGTGCCAGCAGCGGAGGGACGGGCACCGGGGAGCTGTTTTTT; CDR3aa: CASSGGTGTGELFF; j_gene: TRBJ2-2; v_gene: TRBV11-3; abundance: few; d_gene: .
CDR3nt: TGCAGCGTTCGGACAGGGAAGGGCACTGAAGCTTTCTTT; CDR3aa: CSVRTGKGTEAFF; j_gene: TRBJ1-1; v_gene: TRBV29-1; abundance: .; d_gene: TRBD1
CDR3nt: TGTGCCAGCAGTTTTCACAGGGGGAACACTGAAGCTTTCTTT; CDR3aa: CASSFHRGNTEAFF; j_gene: TRBJ1-1; v_gene: TRBV28; abundance: .; d_gene: TRBD1
CDR3nt: TGTGCCAGCAGCATACGGACAGGGGGCCTCTTGATGGGTGAAAAACTGTTTTTT; CDR3aa: CASSIRTGGLLMGEKLFF; j_gene: TRBJ1-4; v_gene: TRBV5-4; abundance: .; d_gene: TRBD1